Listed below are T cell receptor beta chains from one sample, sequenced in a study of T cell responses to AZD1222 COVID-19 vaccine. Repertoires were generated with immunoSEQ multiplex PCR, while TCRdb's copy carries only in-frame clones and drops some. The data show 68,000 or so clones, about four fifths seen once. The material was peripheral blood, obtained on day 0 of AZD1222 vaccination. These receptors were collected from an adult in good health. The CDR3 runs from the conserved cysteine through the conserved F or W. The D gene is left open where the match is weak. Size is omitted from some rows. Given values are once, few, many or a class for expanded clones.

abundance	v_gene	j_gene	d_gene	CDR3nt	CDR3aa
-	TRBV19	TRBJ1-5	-	TGTGCCAGTAGTGGGCCGCGCTATAGCAATCAGCCCCAGCATTTT	CASSGPRYSNQPQHF
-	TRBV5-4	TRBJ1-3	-	TGTGCCAGCAGCTTCCCAGGGAACTCTGGAAACACCATATATTTT	CASSFPGNSGNTIYF
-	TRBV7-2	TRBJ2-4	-	TGTGCCAGCAGGCCCCATTATCTAGCCAAAAACATTCAGTACTTC	CASRPHYLAKNIQYF
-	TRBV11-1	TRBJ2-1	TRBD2	TGTGCCAGCAGCTCGCCGGGACTAGCGGTAAATGAGCAGTTCTTC	CASSSPGLAVNEQFF
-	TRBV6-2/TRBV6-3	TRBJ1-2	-	TGTGCCAGCCGTTATGTCCTAGGCTACACCTTC	CASRYVLGYTF
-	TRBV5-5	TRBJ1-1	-	TGTGCCAGCAGCCGGGGACAAGGGGGGAACACTGAAGCTTTCTTT	CASSRGQGGNTEAFF
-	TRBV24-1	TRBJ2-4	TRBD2	TGTGCCACCAGGATGCCTCCCGCGGGGGGAATAGCCAAAAACATTCAGTACTTC	CATRMPPAGGIAKNIQYF
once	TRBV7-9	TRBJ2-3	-	TGTGCCAGCAGCCAAACTCCCCGGGGCTCGGATACGCAGTATTTT	CASSQTPRGSDTQYF
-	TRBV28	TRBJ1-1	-	TGTGCCAGCAGTGAACAGAACACTGAAGCTTTCTTT	CASSEQNTEAFF
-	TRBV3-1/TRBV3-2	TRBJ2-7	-	TGTGCCAGCAGCCAAGGTTTGCACTCGTACGAGCAGTACTTC	CASSQGLHSYEQYF
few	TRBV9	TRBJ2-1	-	TGTGCCAGCAGCCCGCGGGACTGGCTATACAATGAGCAGTTCTTC	CASSPRDWLYNEQFF
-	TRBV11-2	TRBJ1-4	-	TGTGCCAGCAGCTTAGATCACCGCCCTAATGAAAAACTGTTTTTT	CASSLDHRPNEKLFF
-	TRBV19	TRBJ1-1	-	TGTGCCAGTAGTATAGACAGGGACCACACTGAAGCTTTCTTT	CASSIDRDHTEAFF
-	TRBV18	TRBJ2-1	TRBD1	TGTGCCAGCTCACGGACAGGTCCCGACTACAATGAGCAGTTCTTC	CASSRTGPDYNEQFF
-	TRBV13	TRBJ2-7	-	TGTGCCAGCAGCTTCCGCGGGGGCCCCCCCTACGAGCAGTACTTC	CASSFRGGPPYEQYF
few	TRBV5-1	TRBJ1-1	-	TGCGCCAGCAGCTTCCAGTCGAACACTGAAGCTTTCTTT	CASSFQSNTEAFF
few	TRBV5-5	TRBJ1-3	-	TGTGCCAGCAGCTTGGAGGCCATCCAATCTGGAAACACCATATATTTT	CASSLEAIQSGNTIYF
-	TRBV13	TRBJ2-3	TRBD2	TGTGCCAGCAGCTTATACACTAGCGGGGGACATACGCAGTATTTT	CASSLYTSGGHTQYF
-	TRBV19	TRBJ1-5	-	TGTGCCAGTAGTATCCCCTTCCCGAATCAGCCCCAGCATTTT	CASSIPFPNQPQHF
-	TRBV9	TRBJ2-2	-	TGTGCCAGCAGTCGAGACTGGACGAACACCGGGGAGCTGTTTTTT	CASSRDWTNTGELFF
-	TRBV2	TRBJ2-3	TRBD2	TGTGCCAGCAGTTCGACTAGCATGGATTTT	CASSSTSMDF
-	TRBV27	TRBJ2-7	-	TGTGCCAGCACGGATTTATTGGGCGAGCAGTACTTC	CASTDLLGEQYF
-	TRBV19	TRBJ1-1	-	TGTGCCAGTAGTATAGCCACGGATTACACTGAAGCTTTCTTT	CASSIATDYTEAFF
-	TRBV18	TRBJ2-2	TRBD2	TGTGCCAGCTCACCCCCACTAGCGGGGACCGGGGAGCTGTTTTTT	CASSPPLAGTGELFF
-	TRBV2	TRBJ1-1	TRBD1	TGTGCCAGCAGTGCACAGGGGAGGAACACTGAAGCTTTCTTT	CASSAQGRNTEAFF
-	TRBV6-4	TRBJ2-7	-	TGTGCCAGCAGGGGGACGGCGTCCGGGTTCTACGAGCAGTACTTC	CASRGTASGFYEQYF
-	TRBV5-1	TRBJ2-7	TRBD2	TGCGCCAGCAGCTTTCCCTCTAGCGGGAGACCTTACGAGCAGTACTTC	CASSFPSSGRPYEQYF
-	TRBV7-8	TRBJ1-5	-	TGTGCCAGCCTCGGGACGGCCGAGTACAGCAATCAGCCCCAGCATTTT	CASLGTAEYSNQPQHF
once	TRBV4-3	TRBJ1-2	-	TGCGCCAGCAGCCAAGATCGGATGGGAGAGGGGTATGGCTACACCTTC	CASSQDRMGEGYGYTF
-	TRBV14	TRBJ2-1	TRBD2	TGTGCCAGCAGCCGACTAGCGGGGGCCTACAATGAGCAGTTCTTC	CASSRLAGAYNEQFF
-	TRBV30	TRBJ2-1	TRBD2	TGTGCCTGGAAAGATCCCCTAGCGGGGTTGGCCAATGGTTTGCATGAGCAGTTCTTC	CAWKDPLAGLANGLHEQFF
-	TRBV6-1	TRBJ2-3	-	TGTGCCAGCAGTGAGGACTACCATACGCAGTATTTT	CASSEDYHTQYF
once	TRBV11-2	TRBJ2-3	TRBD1	TGTGCCAGCAGCTTAGCATACGGACAGGGGCGCGCAGATACGCAGTATTTT	CASSLAYGQGRADTQYF
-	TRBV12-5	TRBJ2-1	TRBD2	TGTGCTAGTGGCGATACTAGCGGGGGGGCCTATGAGCAGTTCTTC	CASGDTSGGAYEQFF
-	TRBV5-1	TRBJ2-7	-	TGCGCCAGCAGCCCTGGGTCCCACGAGCAGTACTTC	CASSPGSHEQYF
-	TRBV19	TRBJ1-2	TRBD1	TGTGCCAGTAGTACAGGGGGTACAACTGGCTATGGCTACACCTTC	CASSTGGTTGYGYTF
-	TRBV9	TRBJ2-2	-	TGTGCCAGCAGCGTATCCCGACTAGATTACACCGGGGAGCTGTTTTTT	CASSVSRLDYTGELFF
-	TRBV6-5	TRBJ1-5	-	TGTGCCAGCAGCCCGGAATGGGGCAATCAGCCCCAGCATTTT	CASSPEWGNQPQHF
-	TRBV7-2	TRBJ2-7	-	TGTGCCAGCAGGGTAGGGGGGAGCTCCTACGAGCAGTACTTC	CASRVGGSSYEQYF
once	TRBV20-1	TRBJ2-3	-	TGCAGTGCTAGTGTTTTAGCAACAGATACGCAGTATTTT	CSASVLATDTQYF
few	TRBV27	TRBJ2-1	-	TGTGCCAGCAGTTCACGAAACAGGGTCTCTAGCAATGAGCAGTTCTTC	CASSSRNRVSSNEQFF
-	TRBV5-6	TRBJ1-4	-	TGTGCCAGCAGCTTGGGCAGGGTTAATGAAAAACTGTTTTTT	CASSLGRVNEKLFF
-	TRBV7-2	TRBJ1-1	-	TGTGCCAGCAGCTTATCTAGGATGAACACTGAAGCTTTCTTT	CASSLSRMNTEAFF
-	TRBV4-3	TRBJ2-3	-	TGCGCCAGCAGTTCGCAAGCGGCTAGCACAGATACGCAGTATTTT	CASSSQAASTDTQYF
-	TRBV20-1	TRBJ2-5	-	TGCAGCAAACCAGTCCAGTGGACCCAGTACTTC	CSKPVQWTQYF
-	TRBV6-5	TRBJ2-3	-	TGTGCCAGCACAAGAACGACAGGAGATGATACGCAGTATTTT	CASTRTTGDDTQYF
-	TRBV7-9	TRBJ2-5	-	TGTGCCAGCAGCTTACTTGGAGAGACCCAGTACTTC	CASSLLGETQYF
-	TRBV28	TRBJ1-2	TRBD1	TGTGCCAGCAGTCCTGGGACAGGGTATGGCTACACCTTC	CASSPGTGYGYTF
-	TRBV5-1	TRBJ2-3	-	TGCGCCAGCAGACCGGGACATAATACCCTCACAGATACGCAGTATTTT	CASRPGHNTLTDTQYF
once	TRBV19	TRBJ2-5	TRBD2	TGTGCCAGTAGTATTTCCAGCGGGGGTTTTCTAGGGGAGACCCAGTACTTC	CASSISSGGFLGETQYF